Sequencing of this T cell receptor beta chain was carried out in a study of T cells in localized non-small cell lung cancer. Sequencing was performed with immunoSEQ multiplex PCR; in TCRdb, only in-frame clones are kept and a portion is missing. The sample shows some 25,000 clones, 75% to 90% of them seen only once. V trimming: 5 bases; J trimming: 3 bases; junction bases outside the gene matches: 9. Germline lookup yields CDR1 MDHEN and CDR2 SYDVKM. This CDR3 is built from 16 residues. Turning to this clone: Its antigen is unknown.

General study points: Because sequencing included only one region (of the tumor), heterogeneity remains possible. Appearance in adjacent lung was seen for a median approximately 59 of the top 100 tumor clones. Uninvolved adjacent lung had more T cell clonality than any other tissue, topping tumor.

This receptor was taken from a female donor at least 60 years old with stage I lung adenocarcinoma. V and J are TRBV28 and TRBJ2-5; 10 nucleotides match TRBD1. The specimen comprised peripheral blood, sampled before any cancer treatment. The CDR3 DNA reads as TGTGCCAGCAGTATAAACCTAGGGACAGGGGAAGAGACCCAGTACTTC. Its translation is CASSINLGTGEETQYF.